A selection of T cell receptor beta chains follows, all from one sample in a study of cytomegalovirus exposure and HLA in healthy donors. Only in-frame clones appear in the TCRdb table, and some are missing; sequencing was by immunoSEQ multiplex PCR. Of under 150,000 clones in the sample, 80% were seen once. Sequenced sample: PBMCs. The source is a man aged 25 to 45 in good health and CMV-seronegative. CDR3s include the opening cysteine and the closing phenylalanine or tryptophan. Fields, in order: J gene, D gene, V gene, clone size, CDR3 protein. D genes are given only for firm matches. Some rows have no size entry. The others give once, few or many, or a class for an expanded clone.

>TRBJ2-3|TRBD2|TRBV2|.
CARGWGGTDTQYF
>TRBJ2-1|TRBD2|TRBV29-1|.
CSVAVTISGRAPVNEQFF
>TRBJ1-5|TRBD1|TRBV19|once
CASSRGQGATSNQPQHF
>TRBJ1-3|.|TRBV21-1|.
CASWTERVTGNTIYF
>TRBJ2-1|TRBD2|TRBV6-1|.
CASSEASGLAVGDEQFF
>TRBJ2-7|.|TRBV9|.
CASSPSYRATAYEQYF
>TRBJ1-2|.|TRBV13|few
CASSYVSGWSGYTF
>TRBJ2-1|TRBD1|TRBV10-3|.
CAISGDRAHEQFF
>TRBJ2-7|.|TRBV6-1|once
CASSEWQDSYEQYF
>TRBJ2-3|.|TRBV6-5|.
CASSYSTSRVPDTQYF
>TRBJ2-7|.|TRBV7-2|few
CASSLGPRAYEQYF
>TRBJ2-1|.|TRBV21-1|once
CASSKGELASGTYNEQFF
>TRBJ2-7|TRBD1|TRBV2|.
CASSNRGRIDEQYF
>TRBJ1-2|.|TRBV7-9|.
CASTLTTGNLWGYTF
>TRBJ2-5|.|TRBV27|.
CASSYYQGTETQYF
>TRBJ1-5|.|TRBV28|.
CASSLFQGNQPQHF
>TRBJ2-3|TRBD2|TRBV10-1|once
CASSPAGTSGGTTDTQYF
>TRBJ2-5|.|TRBV4-1|.
CASSPSGLAGNQETQYF
>TRBJ1-5|TRBD1|TRBV7-6|.
CASSLTGAGQPQNF
>TRBJ2-1|TRBD2|TRBV5-1|.
CASSLLTSGSNEQFF
>TRBJ2-3|TRBD1|TRBV10-3|.
CAISGTGTGDTDTQYF
>TRBJ2-3|.|TRBV11-3|.
CASSLSRDTQYF
>TRBJ2-5|TRBD1|TRBV27|.
CASHGQGAQETQYF
>TRBJ2-1|TRBD2|TRBV7-9|.
CASSPPSSGRIGEQFF
>TRBJ1-4|.|TRBV4-1|few
CASSQGEGVATNEKLFF